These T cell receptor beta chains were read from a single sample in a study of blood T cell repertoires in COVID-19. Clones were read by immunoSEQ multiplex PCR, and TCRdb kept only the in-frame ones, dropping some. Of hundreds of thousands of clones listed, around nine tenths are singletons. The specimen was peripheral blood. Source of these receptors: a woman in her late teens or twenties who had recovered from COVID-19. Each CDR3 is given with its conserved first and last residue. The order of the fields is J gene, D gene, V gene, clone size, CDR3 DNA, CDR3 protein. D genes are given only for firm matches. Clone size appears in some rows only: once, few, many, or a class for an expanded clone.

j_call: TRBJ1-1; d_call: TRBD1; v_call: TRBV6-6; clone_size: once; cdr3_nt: TGTGCCAGCAGTTACTCGAAGGGGACAGTTGAAGCTTTCTTT; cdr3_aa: CASSYSKGTVEAFF
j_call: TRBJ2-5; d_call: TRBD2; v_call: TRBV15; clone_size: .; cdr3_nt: TGTGCCACCAGCAGACTGAAGACTAGCGGGCAAGAGACCCAGTACTTC; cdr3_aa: CATSRLKTSGQETQYF
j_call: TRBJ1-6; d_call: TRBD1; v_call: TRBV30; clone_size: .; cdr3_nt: TGTGCCTGGAGGGGGACAGCGAGCTCCTATAATTCACCCCTCCACTTT; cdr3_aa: CAWRGTASSYNSPLHF
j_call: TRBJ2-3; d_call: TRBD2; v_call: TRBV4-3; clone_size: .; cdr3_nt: TGCGCCAGCAGCCAAGGGGGACTAATCACAGATACGCAGTATTTT; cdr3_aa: CASSQGGLITDTQYF
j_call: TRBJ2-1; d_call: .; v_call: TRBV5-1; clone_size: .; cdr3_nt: TGCGCCAGCAGCAACCAACAGGGAGCCTACAATGAGCAGTTCTTC; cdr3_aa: CASSNQQGAYNEQFF
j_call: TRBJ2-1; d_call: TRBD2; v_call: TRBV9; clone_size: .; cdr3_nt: TGTGCCAGCAGCGCCCATCGGGAAGCGGGAGGGCCGGGACAGTTCTTC; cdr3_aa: CASSAHREAGGPGQFF
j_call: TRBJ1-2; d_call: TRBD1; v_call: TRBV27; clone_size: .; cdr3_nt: TGTGCCAGCAGTTCGGACAGGGCCTCCCCTCACTATGGCTACACCTTC; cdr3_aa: CASSSDRASPHYGYTF
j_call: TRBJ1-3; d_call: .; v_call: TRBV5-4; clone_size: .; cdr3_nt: TGTGCCAGCAGGGAGGGACGGAACTCTGGAAACACCATATATTTT; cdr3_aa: CASREGRNSGNTIYF
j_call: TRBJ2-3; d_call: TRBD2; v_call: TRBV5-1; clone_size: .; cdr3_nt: TGCGCCAGCAGCTTGGTCGGGAGGAGCACAGATACGCAGTATTTT; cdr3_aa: CASSLVGRSTDTQYF
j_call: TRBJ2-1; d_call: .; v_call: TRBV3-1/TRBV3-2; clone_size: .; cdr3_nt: TGTGCCAGCAGCGGAGCCCGCAATGAGCAGTTCTTC; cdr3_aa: CASSGARNEQFF
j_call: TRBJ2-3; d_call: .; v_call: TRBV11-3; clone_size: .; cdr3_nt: TGTGCCAGCAGCCCGAGACTCAATAGAGATACGCAGTATTTT; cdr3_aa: CASSPRLNRDTQYF
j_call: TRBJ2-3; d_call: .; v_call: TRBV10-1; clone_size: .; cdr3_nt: TGCGCCAGCAGTGAATCCGGTCTTTCCGATACGCAGTATTTT; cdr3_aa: CASSESGLSDTQYF
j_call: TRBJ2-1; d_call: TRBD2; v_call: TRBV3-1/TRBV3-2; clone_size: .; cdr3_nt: TGTGCCAGCACCTACGGCGGGAGACCTGCCGAGCAGTTCTTC; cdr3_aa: CASTYGGRPAEQFF
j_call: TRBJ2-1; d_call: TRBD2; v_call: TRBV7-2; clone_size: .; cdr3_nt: TGTGCCAGCAGCTTAGCAGGCGGGGGGGCCTACAATGAGCAGTTCTTC; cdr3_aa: CASSLAGGGAYNEQFF
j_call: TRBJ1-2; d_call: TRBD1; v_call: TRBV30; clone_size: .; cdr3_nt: TGTGCCTGGAGGAGGGACAGGGGCTATGGCTACACCTTC; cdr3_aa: CAWRRDRGYGYTF
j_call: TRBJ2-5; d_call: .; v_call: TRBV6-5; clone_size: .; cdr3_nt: TGTGCCAGCAGTTACTCGGGCCTTCCGGAGACCCAGTACTTC; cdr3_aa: CASSYSGLPETQYF
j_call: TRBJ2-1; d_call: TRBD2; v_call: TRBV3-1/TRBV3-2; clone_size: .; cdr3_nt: TGTGCCAGCAGCCAGACTTGGCGGGAGGGTCCCTTGGGCAATGAGCAGTTCTTC; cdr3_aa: CASSQTWREGPLGNEQFF
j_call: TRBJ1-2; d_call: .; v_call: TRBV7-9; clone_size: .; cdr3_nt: TGTGCCAGCAGCTTAGGCCTTGGCAGGGGAATCTATGGCTACACCTTC; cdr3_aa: CASSLGLGRGIYGYTF
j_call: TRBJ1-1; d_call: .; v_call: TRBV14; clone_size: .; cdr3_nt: TGTGCCAGCAGGCAGGGGCGGATGAACACTGAAGCTTTCTTT; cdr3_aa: CASRQGRMNTEAFF
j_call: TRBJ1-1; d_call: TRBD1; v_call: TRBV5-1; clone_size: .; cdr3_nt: TGCGCCAGCAGCTTGGCGCCCCTTGACAGGGTGGTGGTCCGGACTGAAGCTTTCTTT; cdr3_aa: CASSLAPLDRVVVRTEAFF
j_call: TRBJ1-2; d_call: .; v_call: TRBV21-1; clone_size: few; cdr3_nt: TGTGCCAGCAGCAAAGCGCGACAGGGCGCTGGCTACACCTTC; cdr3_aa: CASSKARQGAGYTF
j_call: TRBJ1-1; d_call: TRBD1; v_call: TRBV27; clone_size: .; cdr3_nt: TGTGCCAGCAGTCCGACAGGGGCCACTGAAGCTTTCTTT; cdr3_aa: CASSPTGATEAFF
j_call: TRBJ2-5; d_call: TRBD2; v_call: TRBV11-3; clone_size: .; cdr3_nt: TGTGCCAGCAGCTTACGACTAGCGGAAGAGACCCAGTACTTC; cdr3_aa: CASSLRLAEETQYF
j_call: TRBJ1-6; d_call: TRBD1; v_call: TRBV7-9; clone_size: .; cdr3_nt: TGTGCCAGCAGCTCGGACAGGCCTCCCCTCCACTTT; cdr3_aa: CASSSDRPPLHF
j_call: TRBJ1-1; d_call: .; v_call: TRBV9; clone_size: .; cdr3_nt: TGTGCCAGCAGCGAACCCAAGACACGATTGAACACTGAAGCTTTCTTT; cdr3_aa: CASSEPKTRLNTEAFF
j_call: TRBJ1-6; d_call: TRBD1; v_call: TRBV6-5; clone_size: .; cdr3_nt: TGTGCCAGCAGGGACGGACAGGGCCTGGGTTCACCCCTCCACTTT; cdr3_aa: CASRDGQGLGSPLHF
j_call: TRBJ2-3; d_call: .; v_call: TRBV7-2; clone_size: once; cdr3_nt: TGTGCCAGCAGCTTAATGAGTGCGGATACGCAGTATTTT; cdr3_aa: CASSLMSADTQYF
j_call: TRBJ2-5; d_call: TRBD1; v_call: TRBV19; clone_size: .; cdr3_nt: TGTGCCAGTAGTATCACTACCGGGACAGCCGGAATTGATAAAGAGACCCAGTACTTC; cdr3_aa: CASSITTGTAGIDKETQYF
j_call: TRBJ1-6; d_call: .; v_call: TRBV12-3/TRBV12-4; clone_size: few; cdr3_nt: TGTGCCAGCAGCGCGAATTCACCCCTCCACTTT; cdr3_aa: CASSANSPLHF
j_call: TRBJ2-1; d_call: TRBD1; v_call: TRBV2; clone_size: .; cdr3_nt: TGTGCCAGCAGAAGGGACAGCGATGAGCAGTTCTTC; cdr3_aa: CASRRDSDEQFF
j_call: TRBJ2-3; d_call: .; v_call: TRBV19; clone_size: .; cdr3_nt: TGTGCCAGTACCTTTGGAGTGACGCAGTATTTT; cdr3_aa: CASTFGVTQYF
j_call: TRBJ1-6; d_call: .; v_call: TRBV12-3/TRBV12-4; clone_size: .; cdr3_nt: TGTGCCAGCACCCGGGTTGGTTCACCCCTCCACTTT; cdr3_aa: CASTRVGSPLHF
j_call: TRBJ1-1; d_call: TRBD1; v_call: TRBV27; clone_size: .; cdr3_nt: TGTGCCAGCAGTTTTCTCTACCCGACAGGGCCTCTAACTGAAGCTTTCTTT; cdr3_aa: CASSFLYPTGPLTEAFF
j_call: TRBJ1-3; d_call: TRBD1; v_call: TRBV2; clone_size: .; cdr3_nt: TGTGCCAGCAGTCGAGGGGGCAGTTACTCTGGAAACACCATATATTTT; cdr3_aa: CASSRGGSYSGNTIYF
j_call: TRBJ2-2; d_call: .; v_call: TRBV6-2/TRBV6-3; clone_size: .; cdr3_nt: TGTGCCAGCACCCCAAGCGGGAACACCGGGGAGCTGTTTTTT; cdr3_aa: CASTPSGNTGELFF
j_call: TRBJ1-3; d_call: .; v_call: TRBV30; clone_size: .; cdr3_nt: TGTGCCTGGAGTGTGCGGCTAAGACAGGGAAACACCATATATTTT; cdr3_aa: CAWSVRLRQGNTIYF
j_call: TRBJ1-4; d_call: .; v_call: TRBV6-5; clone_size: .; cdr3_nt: TGTGCCAGCAGTTACTCGTCATTGAAGGCGGAAGAAAAACTGTTTTTT; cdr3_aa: CASSYSSLKAEEKLFF
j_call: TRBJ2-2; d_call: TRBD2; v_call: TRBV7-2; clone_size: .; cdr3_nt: TGTGCCAGCAGCTTGGTTTCTAGCGGGAGGGCCGGGGAGCTGTTTTTT; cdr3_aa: CASSLVSSGRAGELFF
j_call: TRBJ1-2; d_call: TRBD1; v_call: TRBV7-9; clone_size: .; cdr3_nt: TGTGCCAGCAGCTTACCGACGGGGACAGGGGCTGGCTACACCTTC; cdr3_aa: CASSLPTGTGAGYTF
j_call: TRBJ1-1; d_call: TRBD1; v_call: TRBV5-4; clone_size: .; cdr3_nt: TGTGCCAGCAGCTTGGTAGGGGGCGCTTCTGAAGCTTTCTTT; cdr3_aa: CASSLVGGASEAFF
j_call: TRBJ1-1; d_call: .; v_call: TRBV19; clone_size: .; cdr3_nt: TGTGCCAGTAGTACCCGCGGGTCTCCGAAAGCTTTCTTT; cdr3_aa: CASSTRGSPKAFF
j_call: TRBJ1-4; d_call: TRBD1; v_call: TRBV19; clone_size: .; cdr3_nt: TGTGCCAGTAGCACCCGGGACAGGCTTGAAAAACTGTTTTTT; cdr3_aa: CASSTRDRLEKLFF
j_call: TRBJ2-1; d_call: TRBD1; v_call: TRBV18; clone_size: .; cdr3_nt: TGTGCCAGCTCACCTACGACAGGGGGGAACAATGAGCAGTTCTTC; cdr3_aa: CASSPTTGGNNEQFF
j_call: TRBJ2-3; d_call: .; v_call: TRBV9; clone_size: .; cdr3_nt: TGTGCCAGCAGCGTATTGTCCAACACAGATACGCAGTATTTT; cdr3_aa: CASSVLSNTDTQYF
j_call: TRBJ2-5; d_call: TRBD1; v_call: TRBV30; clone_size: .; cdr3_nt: TGTGCCTGGAACGCAGGGGGCGCAGAGACCCAGTACTTC; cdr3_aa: CAWNAGGAETQYF
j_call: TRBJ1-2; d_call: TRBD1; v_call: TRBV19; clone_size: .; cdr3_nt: TGTGCCAGTAGTACTCAGTACCCACCAGGGGGCTATGGCTACACCTTC; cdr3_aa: CASSTQYPPGGYGYTF
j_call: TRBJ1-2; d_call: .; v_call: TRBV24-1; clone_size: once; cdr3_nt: TGTGCCACCAGTGATTACAGGGTCGGCTATGGCTACACCTTC; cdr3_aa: CATSDYRVGYGYTF
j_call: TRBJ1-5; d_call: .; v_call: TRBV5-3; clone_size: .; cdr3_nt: TGTGCCAGAAGCTTGTCTTGGCAGAACCTCGATAGCAATCAGCCCCAGCATTTT; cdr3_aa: CARSLSWQNLDSNQPQHF